A selection of T cell receptor beta chains follows, all from one sample in a study of identical twins. TCRdb independently ran MiXCR on the 5' RACE reads; one entry per CDR3 protein. The sample lists about 240,000 distinct CDR3 sequences; about 10% were seen once. The sequenced sample was memory T cells sorted from blood. The source of these receptors is a man aged 50-60 years in good health. Each CDR3 is given with its conserved first and last residue. Each record gives: D gene, J gene, V gene, clone size, CDR3 DNA, CDR3 protein. D genes are given only for firm matches. Clone size appears in some rows only: once, few, many, or a class for an expanded clone.

-,TRBJ1-6,TRBV29-1,-,TGCAGCGTCCAAGGGAGTAATTCACCCCTCCACTTT,CSVQGSNSPLHF
TRBD1,TRBJ1-6,TRBV7-2,few,TGTGCCAGCAGCGACAAGACAGGGGGTACTTCACCCCTCCACTTT,CASSDKTGGTSPLHF
-,TRBJ1-5,TRBV25-1,-,TGTGCCAGCGGCGGGGGGGCGAGCAATCAGCCCCAGCATTTT,CASGGGASNQPQHF
TRBD1,TRBJ1-5,TRBV12-3/TRBV12-4,many,TGTGCCAGCGGAAACAGGGGTGGCAATCAGCCCCAGCATTTT,CASGNRGGNQPQHF
-,TRBJ1-2,TRBV29-1,few,TGCAGCGTTGAGGGAAGGGGCCCATCCGGAAGCTATGGCTACACCTTC,CSVEGRGPSGSYGYTF
TRBD1,TRBJ1-3,TRBV12-3/TRBV12-4,few,TGTGCCAGCAGTAAAGATCAGGGGGCTAGAAACACCATATATTTT,CASSKDQGARNTIYF
-,TRBJ2-4,TRBV27,-,TGTGCCAGCACTACAAACCGGGGCCAGGGGCGGAACATTCAGTACTTC,CASTTNRGQGRNIQYF
TRBD1,TRBJ2-7,TRBV3-1,-,TGTGCCAGCAGCCTTATGACAGGGGAGCCCTACGAGCAGTACTTC,CASSLMTGEPYEQYF
TRBD1,TRBJ1-1,TRBV7-9,many,TGTGCCAGCAGCATCTACCCCAGGGGGATGAACACTGAAGCTTTCTTT,CASSIYPRGMNTEAFF
TRBD1,TRBJ2-7,TRBV7-2,many,TGTGCCAGCAGCGCCCGGACAGGACAACTCTTTTACTACGAGCAGTACTTC,CASSARTGQLFYYEQYF
-,TRBJ2-5,TRBV18,few,TGTGCCAGCTCACCCCCCCGTGCGGAGCCCCAGTACTTC,CASSPPRAEPQYF
-,TRBJ2-7,TRBV12-3/TRBV12-4,few,TGTGCCAGCAGTTTTGGGGCCAGGGCTACCTACGAGCAGTACTTC,CASSFGARATYEQYF
TRBD2,TRBJ2-5,TRBV5-1,many,TGCGCCAGCACATTTGGAACTAGCGGGCTTCAAGAGACCCAGTACTTC,CASTFGTSGLQETQYF
TRBD2,TRBJ2-5,TRBV6-5,many,TGTGCCAGCAGTTACTCCTCATTTGCGGGGGGGATACAAGAGACCCAGTACTTC,CASSYSSFAGGIQETQYF
TRBD2,TRBJ2-1,TRBV18,-,TGTGCCAGCTCACTACCGGGACTAGCGGTATACAATGAGCAGTTCTTC,CASSLPGLAVYNEQFF
-,TRBJ2-3,TRBV6-4,few,TGTGCCAGCAGTGCCCGACCAGACATGGATACGCAGTATTTT,CASSARPDMDTQYF
-,TRBJ2-3,TRBV6-1,many,TGTGCCAGCAGGGAAAGACAGGGACTTCTCACTAGCACAGATACGCAGTATTTT,CASRERQGLLTSTDTQYF
TRBD1,TRBJ2-7,TRBV9,few,TGTGCCAGCAGCGTAGCCCCGACAGGGGGAGCGAAGCAGTACTTC,CASSVAPTGGAKQYF
-,TRBJ2-1,TRBV11-2,many,TGTGCCAGCAGCTTAGTGGAAGGGCAGAGCAATGAGCAGTTCTTC,CASSLVEGQSNEQFF
-,TRBJ1-5,TRBV21-1,few,TGTGCCAGCTTAAAACCGGGCCCCACCTCCAATCAGCCCCAGCATTTT,CASLKPGPTSNQPQHF
TRBD2,TRBJ2-7,TRBV18,-,TGTGCCAGCTCACCGAAGGACGCCGGGACTAGAGGGAGCGAGCAGTACTTC,CASSPKDAGTRGSEQYF
-,TRBJ1-4,TRBV20-1,-,TGCAGTGCTAGAGAGGCTCAGGGGACTGAAAAACTGTTTTTT,CSAREAQGTEKLFF
TRBD1,TRBJ2-4,TRBV6-1,few,TGTGCCAGCAGTCGGGGACAGGGCTCGCAAAACATTCAGTACTTC,CASSRGQGSQNIQYF
TRBD2,TRBJ2-1,TRBV6-2/TRBV6-3,few,TGTGCCAGCAGTTATAGCCGGACTAGCGGACCGAGCTCCTACAATGAGCAGTTCTTC,CASSYSRTSGPSSYNEQFF
-,TRBJ1-4,TRBV7-9,few,TGTGCCAGCAGCCCGACCGGGACGGCAAATGAAAAACTGTTTTTT,CASSPTGTANEKLFF
-,TRBJ2-3,TRBV5-1,many,TGCGCCAGCAGCTTGGGGGGAGCGAACACAGATACGCAGTATTTT,CASSLGGANTDTQYF
-,TRBJ2-4,TRBV20-1,many,TGCAGTGCTAGGAGGGATCCTCTGGCCAAAAACATTCAGTACTTC,CSARRDPLAKNIQYF
TRBD2,TRBJ2-3,TRBV20-1,many,TGCAGTGCTAGAGATCTCCGTGGGAGGGCCGGTTATACGCAGTATTTT,CSARDLRGRAGYTQYF
-,TRBJ2-3,TRBV5-4,few,TGTGCCAGCAGCTTGAAAGCGGTTGGCACAGATACGCAGTATTTT,CASSLKAVGTDTQYF
TRBD1,TRBJ2-5,TRBV7-9,-,TGTGCCAGCAGCACCCGGGGACAGGGAGGAGAGACCCAGTACTTC,CASSTRGQGGETQYF
TRBD1,TRBJ2-1,TRBV29-1,many,TGCAGTGCCGGGACAGGCCAGGGGCATGAGCAGTTCTTC,CSAGTGQGHEQFF
-,TRBJ2-7,TRBV10-3,many,TGTGCCATCAGTGAGTCGCTTAGGAGATACGAGCAGTACTTC,CAISESLRRYEQYF
-,TRBJ2-7,TRBV7-9,-,TGTGCCAGCAGCTTAGTGGGAGAAGCTCCATCCTACGAGCAGTACTTC,CASSLVGEAPSYEQYF
-,TRBJ2-2,TRBV2,-,TGTGCCAGCAGTGAAGCTCCAGCCCTAGCTCGGACCGGGGAGCTGTTTTTT,CASSEAPALARTGELFF
-,TRBJ1-2,TRBV4-1,-,TGCGCCAGCAGCCTAAGGGAGAACTATGGCTACACCTTC,CASSLRENYGYTF
-,TRBJ1-6,TRBV18,-,TGTGCCAGCTCACAGGACAGTGGTTCACCCCTCCACTTT,CASSQDSGSPLHF
TRBD1,TRBJ1-1,TRBV5-1,once,TGCGCCAGCAGCTGGACAGGGCGGAACACTGAAGCTCTCTTT,CASSWTGRNTEALF
-,TRBJ2-2,TRBV4-3,-,TGCGCCAGCAGCCAACTTTCTAGGCACACCGGGGAGCTGTTTTTT,CASSQLSRHTGELFF
TRBD2,TRBJ2-3,TRBV27,many,TGTGCCAGCAATCCCTGGCCAGCGGGGGGTATAGATACGCAGTATTTT,CASNPWPAGGIDTQYF